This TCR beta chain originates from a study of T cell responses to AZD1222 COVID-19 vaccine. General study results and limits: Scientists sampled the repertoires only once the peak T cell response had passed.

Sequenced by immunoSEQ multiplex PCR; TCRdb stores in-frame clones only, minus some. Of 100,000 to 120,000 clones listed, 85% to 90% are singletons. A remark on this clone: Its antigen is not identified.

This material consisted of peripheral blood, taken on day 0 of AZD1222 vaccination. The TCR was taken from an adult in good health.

The CDR3 loop reads CASRQTAGHTIYF. The CDR3 bases are TGTGCCAGTCGGCAGACAGCCGGGCACACCATATATTTT. The chain combines TRBV6-5 with TRBJ1-3; possible D gene TRBD1, 5 bases. Germline CDR1 reads MNHEY; CDR2 reads SVGAGI. Trimming left V 9 bases short and J 8 bases short, with 17 bases between. The CDR3 covers 13 residues.